Only one count was recorded for the clone carrying this T cell receptor beta chain. These data belong to a study of blood T cell repertoires in COVID-19. Profiling relied on immunoSEQ multiplex PCR, and the TCRdb table lists in-frame clones only, not all of them. Of roughly 430,000 clones listed, 88% are singletons. The sample comprised PBMCs or T cells enriched from blood (not recorded which). This sequence originates from a woman between 40 and 55 years old with acute COVID-19.

The CDR3 nucleotides are TGTGCCAGCGGCGACAATCGAAATCAGCCCCAGCATTTT. Translating gives CASGDNRNQPQHF. The gene calls are TRBV7-8 and TRBJ1-5; D not certain. This CDR3 comprises 13 residues. V shed 8 bases and J shed 4 bases, with 12 bases lying between them. Germline CDR1 is SGHVS and CDR2 is FQNEAQ. The full variable domain, in which reference TRBV7-8 and TRBJ1-5 provide the parts outside the CDR3, is GAGVSQSPRYKVAKRGQDVALRCDPISGHVSLFWYQQALGQGPEFLTYFQNEAQLDKSGLPSDRFFAERPEGSVSTLKIQRTQQEDSAVYLCASGDNRNQPQHFGDGTRLSIL.